Reported below is one T cell receptor (beta chain). The CDR3 is 16 residues long. Germline V gives CDR1 SGHVS, CDR2 FQNEAQ. With V trimmed by 5 bases and J by 7 bases, 6 bases remained unmatched. This sample is drawn from a study of OX40 agonist ivuxolimab in advanced cancers. Study-level background: Subjects had a mean age of roughly 60 years, with a range of 23 to 79; just over 80% were male.

Measured with immunoSEQ multiplex PCR; TCRdb has only the in-frame clones, and not every one. The sample shows roughly 110,000 clones, just over 90% of them seen only once. The specimen comprised CD4+ or CD8+ T cells sorted from blood, sampled in a trial of the OX40 agonist ivuxolimab. This clonotype originated in an adult with an advanced solid tumor such as melanoma, head and neck, liver or kidney cancer. This chain links TRBV7-8 with TRBJ2-3, with 16 bases identical to TRBD2. The CDR3 DNA sequence: TGTGCCAGCAGCAGGGGACTAGCGGGGGGGCAAAATACGCAGTATTTT. Its translation is CASSRGLAGGQNTQYF.